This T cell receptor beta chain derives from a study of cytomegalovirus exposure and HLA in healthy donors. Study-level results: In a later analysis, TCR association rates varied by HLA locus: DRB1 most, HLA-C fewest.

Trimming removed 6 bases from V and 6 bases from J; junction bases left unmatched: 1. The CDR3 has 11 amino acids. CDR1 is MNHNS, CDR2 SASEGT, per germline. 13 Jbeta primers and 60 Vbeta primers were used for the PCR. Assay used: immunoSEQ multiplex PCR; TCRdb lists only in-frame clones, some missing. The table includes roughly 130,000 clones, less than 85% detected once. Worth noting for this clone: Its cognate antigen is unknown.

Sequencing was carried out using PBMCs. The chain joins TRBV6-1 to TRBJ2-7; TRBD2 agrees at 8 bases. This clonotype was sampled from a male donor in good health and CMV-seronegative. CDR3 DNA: TGTGCCAGCAGCGGGGGGGGCGAGCAGTACTTC. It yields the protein CASSGGGEQYF.